This T cell receptor beta chain is from a study of T cell repertoires in cytomegalovirus infection. TCRdb reanalysed the reads using MiXCR and keeps one entry per CDR3 protein. The data show about 230,000 distinct CDR3 sequences, roughly 22% seen once. The trim removed 3 bases at V and 7 bases at J, leaving 8 bases unmatched. CDR3 length: 15 residues. This clonotype was sampled from a human donor in good health (CMV status not recorded). Some clones in this sample may be carry-over from other donors' samples. This chain joins TRBV12-3 or TRBV12-4 and TRBJ2-1; 8 bases align to TRBD2. Sequenced material: CD8+ T cells from PBMCs. The CDR3 here is CASSFPGTSKNEQFF. The DNA for the CDR3 is TGTGCCAGCAGTTTCCCCGGGACTAGTAAAAATGAGCAGTTCTTC.